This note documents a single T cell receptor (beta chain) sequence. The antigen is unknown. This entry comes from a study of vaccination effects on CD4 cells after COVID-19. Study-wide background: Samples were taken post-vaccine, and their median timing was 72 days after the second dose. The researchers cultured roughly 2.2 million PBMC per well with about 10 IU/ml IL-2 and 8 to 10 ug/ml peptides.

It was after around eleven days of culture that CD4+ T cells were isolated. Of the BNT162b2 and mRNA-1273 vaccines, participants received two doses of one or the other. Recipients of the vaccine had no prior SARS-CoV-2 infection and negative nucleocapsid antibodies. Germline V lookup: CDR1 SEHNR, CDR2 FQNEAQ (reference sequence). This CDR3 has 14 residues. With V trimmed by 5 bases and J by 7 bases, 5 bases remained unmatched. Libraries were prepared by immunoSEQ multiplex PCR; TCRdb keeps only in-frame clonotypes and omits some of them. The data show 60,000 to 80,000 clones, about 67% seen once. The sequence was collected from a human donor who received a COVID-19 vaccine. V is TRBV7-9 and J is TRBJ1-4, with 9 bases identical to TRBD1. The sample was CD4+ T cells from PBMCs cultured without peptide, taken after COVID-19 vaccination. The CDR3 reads CASSNRGLVEKLFF. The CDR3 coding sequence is TGTGCCAGCAGCAACAGGGGGCTGGTTGAAAAACTGTTTTTT. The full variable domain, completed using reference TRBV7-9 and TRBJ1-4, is DTGVSQNPRHKITKRGQNVTFRCDPISEHNRLYWYRQTLGQGPEFLTYFQNEAQLEKSRLLSDRFSAERPKGSFSTLEIQRTEQGDSAMYLCASSNRGLVEKLFFGSGTQLSVL.